What follows describes a single TCR beta chain. The sample comes from a study of blood T cell repertoires in COVID-19. V shed 3 bases and J shed 14 bases, with 18 bases lying between them. The CDR3 is 13 residues long. The V gene's germline CDR1 is SGHRS and CDR2 YFSETQ. Measured with immunoSEQ multiplex PCR; TCRdb has only the in-frame clones, and not every one. The table has roughly 100,000 clones, 91% seen once. This clonotype originated in a human donor with active COVID-19. The donor label of this sample is uncertain. Sequencing was done on a sample of peripheral blood. V and J are TRBV5-1 and TRBJ2-1, with a weak D call TRBD1 (6 bases). CDR3 DNA sequence: TGCGCCAGCAGCTACTCTATTCAGGGGAATAAGTTCTTC. Amino acids: CASSYSIQGNKFF.